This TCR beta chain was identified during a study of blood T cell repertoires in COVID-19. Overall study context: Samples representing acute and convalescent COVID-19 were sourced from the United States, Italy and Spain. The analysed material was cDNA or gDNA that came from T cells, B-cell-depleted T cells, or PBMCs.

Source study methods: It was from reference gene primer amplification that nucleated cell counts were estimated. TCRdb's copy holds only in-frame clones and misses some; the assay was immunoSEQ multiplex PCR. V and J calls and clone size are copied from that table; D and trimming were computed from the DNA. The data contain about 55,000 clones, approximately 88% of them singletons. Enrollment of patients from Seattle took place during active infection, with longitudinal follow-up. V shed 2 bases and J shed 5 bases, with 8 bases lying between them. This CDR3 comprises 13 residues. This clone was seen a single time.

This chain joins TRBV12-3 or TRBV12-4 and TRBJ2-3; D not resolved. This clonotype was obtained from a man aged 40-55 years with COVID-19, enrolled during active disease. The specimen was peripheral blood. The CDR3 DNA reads TGTGCCAGCAGTTTATTCAGTCAAGATACGCAGTATTTT. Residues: CASSLFSQDTQYF.